This is a list of T cell receptor beta chains from one sample in a study of glioma-infiltrating T cells. TCRdb reprocessed the multiplex PCR reads with MiXCR, giving one entry per CDR3 protein. This sample yields roughly 130,000 distinct CDR3 sequences, of which roughly a quarter are seen a single time; about a quarter belongs to the top ten. Material: glioma tissue, nonneoplastic brain tissue, or PBMCs (not recorded which). These receptors were collected from a human donor with low-grade glioma or glioblastoma, undergoing nonglioma brain surgery, or in good health (not recorded which). CDR3s include the opening cysteine and the closing phenylalanine or tryptophan. Fields, in order: D gene, J gene, V gene, clone size, CDR3 protein, CDR3 DNA. D genes are given only for firm matches. Only some rows state a clone size, as once, few, many or a class for expanded clones.

TRBD1 TRBJ2-1 TRBV7-8 few CASSLSIDRANEQFF TGTGCCAGCAGCCTTAGTATCGACAGGGCAAATGAGCAGTTCTTC
. TRBJ1-1 TRBV6-1 many CASSWNTEAFF TGTGCCAGCAGTTGGAACACTGAAGCTTTCTTT
. TRBJ2-2 TRBV3-1 many CASSQPGPSTGELFF TGTGCCAGCAGCCAACCGGGACCGAGCACCGGGGAGCTGTTTTTT
TRBD2 TRBJ2-1 TRBV10-3 . CAISEPLTSGDNEQFF TGTGCCATCAGTGAACCGCTGACTAGCGGGGACAATGAGCAGTTCTTC
. TRBJ1-2 TRBV6-6 . CASSYGGILGYGYTF TGTGCCAGCAGTTACGGGGGGATCCTGGGCTATGGCTACACCTTC
. TRBJ2-1 TRBV24-1 few CATSDFQGGGTNEQFF TGTGCCACCAGTGATTTTCAGGGGGGGGGGACCAATGAGCAGTTCTTC
. TRBJ1-4 TRBV20-1 few CSARQPNWNEKLFF TGCAGTGCGCGACAGCCCAATTGGAATGAAAAACTGTTTTTT
TRBD2 TRBJ2-1 TRBV7-9 . CASSRYPLGTSGVAEQFF TGTGCCAGCAGCCGATACCCTTTAGGGACTAGCGGGGTAGCTGAGCAGTTCTTC
. TRBJ2-1 TRBV24-1 many CATSDHRVDEQFF TGTGCCACCAGTGACCACAGGGTCGATGAGCAGTTCTTC
. TRBJ1-3 TRBV28 few CASRRQAAGNTIYF TGTGCCAGCAGACGACAGGCAGCTGGAAACACCATATATTTT
TRBD2 TRBJ2-1 TRBV12-3/TRBV12-4 few CASSAAFSGGASEQFF TGTGCCAGCAGTGCCGCCTTTAGCGGGGGGGCCAGTGAGCAGTTCTTC
. TRBJ2-1 TRBV20-1 . CSARDFPEQFF TGCAGTGCTAGAGATTTCCCGGAGCAGTTCTTC
. TRBJ1-5 TRBV28 . CASSFGDGGSNQPQHF TGTGCCAGCAGTTTCGGGGACGGTGGCTCGAATCAGCCCCAGCATTTT
. TRBJ1-3 TRBV27 many CASSPGPGNTIYF TGTGCCAGCAGTCCGGGACCGGGAAACACCATATATTTT
. TRBJ2-3 TRBV10-2 few CASSPTAGGGTDTQYF TGCGCCAGCAGCCCCACGGCAGGGGGAGGAACAGATACGCAGTATTTT
. TRBJ1-1 TRBV20-1 many CSQQVNIEAFF TGCAGTCAACAGGTGAATATTGAAGCTTTCTTT
. TRBJ1-2 TRBV6-1 many CASSYFGGDGYTF TGTGCCAGCAGTTATTTCGGAGGGGACGGCTACACCTTC
. TRBJ2-1 TRBV14 . CASSQGSYNEQFF TGTGCCAGCAGCCAAGGAAGCTACAATGAGCAGTTCTTC
. TRBJ2-1 TRBV29-1 . CSVDGGRRANEQFF TGCAGCGTTGATGGAGGCCGAAGGGCCAATGAGCAGTTCTTC
. TRBJ1-1 TRBV6-1 many CASSIIGETEAFF TGTGCCAGCAGCATTATAGGGGAGACTGAAGCTTTCTTT
TRBD2 TRBJ2-5 TRBV7-3 few CASSFLAGVWETQYF TGTGCCAGCAGCTTCCTAGCGGGGGTCTGGGAGACCCAGTACTTC
. TRBJ2-1 TRBV20-1 . CSAPGHEGNEQFF TGCAGTGCCCCCGGACATGAGGGGAATGAGCAGTTCTTC
. TRBJ2-1 TRBV27 many CASSFDHNEQFF TGTGCCAGCAGTTTCGATCACAATGAGCAGTTCTTC
. TRBJ1-2 TRBV20-1 . CSAALQGIYGYTF TGCAGTGCCGCTCTGCAGGGGATCTATGGCTACACCTTC
TRBD1 TRBJ2-1 TRBV24-1 few CATSDSRDRGHDEQFF TGTGCCACCAGTGATTCTCGGGACAGGGGGCATGATGAGCAGTTCTTC
. TRBJ2-1 TRBV18 few CASSPSQANEQFF TGTGCCAGCTCACCAAGTCAGGCGAATGAGCAGTTCTTC
. TRBJ1-5 TRBV27 . CASSLWGRPGGQPQHF TGTGCCAGCAGTTTATGGGGCAGGCCCGGCGGGCAGCCCCAGCATTTT
. TRBJ1-1 TRBV6-2/TRBV6-3 many CASSYRGPMNTEAFF TGTGCCAGCAGTTACCGAGGACCGATGAACACTGAAGCTTTCTTT
. TRBJ2-3 TRBV2 . CASNLGGRDTQYF TGTGCCAGCAATTTGGGTGGCAGAGATACGCAGTATTTT
. TRBJ1-2 TRBV20-1 many CSASRVRVYRNYGYTF TGCAGTGCTAGTAGAGTCAGGGTGTATCGTAACTATGGCTACACCTTC
. TRBJ1-6 TRBV11-2 . CASSLDPDGNSPLHF TGTGCCAGCAGCTTAGATCCCGACGGTAATTCACCCCTCCACTTT
. TRBJ1-6 TRBV20-1 . CSAGTGNRNSPLHF TGCAGTGCTGGAACAGGGAATAGAAATTCACCCCTCCACTTT
. TRBJ2-5 TRBV28 . CASSSSRATVKTQYF TGTGCCAGCAGTTCATCCAGGGCAACCGTTAAGACCCAGTACTTC
. TRBJ2-1 TRBV9 . CASSVLRDNEQFF TGTGCCAGCAGCGTATTGAGAGACAATGAGCAGTTCTTC
. TRBJ1-1 TRBV19 . CASSILTNTEAFF TGTGCCAGTAGTATACTGACAAACACTGAAGCTTTCTTT
. TRBJ2-3 TRBV2 . CASSVDKITDTQYF TGTGCCAGCAGTGTAGACAAAATCACAGATACGCAGTATTTT
TRBD2 TRBJ2-2 TRBV27 once CASSALAGANTGQLFF TGTGCCAGCAGTGCACTAGCGGGGGCGAACACCGGGCAGCTGTTTTTT
TRBD1 TRBJ1-5 TRBV2 few CASSGTGANQPQHF TGTGCCAGCAGCGGGACAGGCGCAAATCAGCCCCAGCATTTT
TRBD1 TRBJ2-5 TRBV27 few CASSPQGRETQYF TGTGCCAGCAGTCCACAGGGGCGGGAGACCCAGTACTTC
. TRBJ2-5 TRBV6-6 many CASSYSRDSKETQYF TGTGCCAGCAGTTACTCGCGGGACAGCAAAGAGACCCAGTACTTC
TRBD2 TRBJ2-3 TRBV19 many CASTPGLAGGPQYF TGTGCCAGTACCCCGGGACTAGCGGGGGGCCCTCAGTATTTT
TRBD1 TRBJ1-1 TRBV6-1 many CASSDRVGGHAEAFF TGTGCCAGCAGTGACAGGGTAGGGGGCCACGCTGAAGCTTTCTTT
. TRBJ1-1 TRBV7-3 few CASSYGGNTEAFF TGTGCCAGCAGCTACGGGGGGAACACTGAAGCTTTCTTT
. TRBJ1-2 TRBV20-1 . CSARGAGKFNYGYTF TGCAGTGCTAGGGGGGCAGGGAAATTTAACTATGGCTACACCTTC
. TRBJ1-5 TRBV28 . CASKHSRARDGQPQHF TGTGCCAGCAAACACAGTCGAGCGCGGGACGGTCAGCCCCAGCATTTT
. TRBJ2-1 TRBV20-1 . CSATRMLVAYNEQFF TGCAGTGCCACCAGGATGCTAGTGGCCTACAATGAGCAGTTCTTC